Below are 24 T cell receptor beta chains sequenced from a single sample in a study of T cell changes during pregnancy in multiple sclerosis. Some clones are missing from TCRdb's copy, which holds only in-frame ones; the method was immunoSEQ multiplex PCR. Of fewer than 95,000 clones listed, roughly 93% are singletons. The specimen was peripheral blood, collected in the third trimester of pregnancy. The receptors here all came from a female donor with multiple sclerosis, enrolled in a pregnancy study.

The chain joins TRBV2 to TRBJ2-1; D remains ambiguous. This CDR3 contains 14 residues. Germline-derived CDR1 and CDR2 are SNHLY and FYNNEI. V lost 6 bases to trimming and J lost 0 bases, with 9 bases between them. The CDR3 region has the DNA TGTGCCAGCAGCCGGGTATCCTCCTACAATGAGCAGTTCTTC. It is translated as CASSRVSSYNEQFF.

This clone was recorded only once. CDR3 loop: CASSLFGWGYTF. CDR3 coding DNA: TGTGCCAGCAGTTTATTCGGTTGGGGCTACACCTTC. The V gene is TRBV28, the J gene TRBJ1-2; D gene unclear. This CDR3 has 12 amino acids. V was shortened by 1 base and J by 8 bases, with 8 bases between the two germline ends. The germline gives CDR1 MDHEN, CDR2 SYDVKM.

This clone was detected a few times. The chain combines TRBV7-9 with TRBJ1-1, with D possibly TRBD1 on 6 matching bases. This CDR3 comprises 12 residues. The germline V and J ends were trimmed by 5 bases and 6 bases, with 10 bases remaining between them. Germline-derived CDR1 and CDR2 are SEHNR and FQNEAQ (reference sequence). CDR3 residues: CASSRDRPEAFF. CDR3 DNA: TGTGCCAGCAGCCGAGACAGGCCTGAAGCTTTCTTT. The variable domain in full, with the rest retrieved from reference TRBV7-9 and TRBJ1-1, is DTGVSQNPRHKITKRGQNVTFRCDPISEHNRLYWYRQTLGQGPEFLTYFQNEAQLEKSRLLSDRFSAERPKGSFSTLEIQRTEQGDSAMYLCASSRDRPEAFFGQGTRLTVV.

The genes are TRBV4-2 and TRBJ2-7; weak D call: TRBD2 (5 bases). CDR3 size: 16 residues. Trimming removed 0 bases from V and 0 bases from J, with 12 bases in between. Germline CDR1 LGHNA, CDR2 YNFKEQ. The CDR3 nucleotides are TGTGCCAGCAGCCAAGAAGAGGGCCAAAGCTCCTACGAGCAGTACTTC. It translates to CASSQEEGQSSYEQYF.

The chain is built from TRBV28 and TRBJ2-7; 12 bases are a match to TRBD2. The CDR3 consists of 15 residues. The V segment lost 4 bases and the J segment 6 bases; nucleotides outside the gene matches: 7. Looked up from germline, CDR1 is MDHEN and CDR2 is SYDVKM. This CDR3 is CASSSPTSGRSEQYF. CDR3 in DNA: TGTGCCAGCAGTTCCCCAACTAGCGGGAGGTCCGAGCAGTACTTC.

The CDR3 loop reads CATGTDSYEQYF. The DNA of the CDR3 is TGTGCCACCGGAACAGACTCCTACGAGCAGTACTTC. V gene TRBV15 combines with J gene TRBJ2-7; the D is unclear. The CDR3 loop spans 12 amino acids. CDR1 is LNHNV and CDR2 is YYDKDF in the germline V gene (reference sequence). Trimming took off 8 bases at V and 0 bases at J, with 8 bases between the two ends. Full variable domain (remainder filled in from reference TRBV15 and TRBJ2-7): DAMVIQNPRYQVTQFGKPVTLSCSQTLNHNVMYWYQQKSSQAPKLLFHYYDKDFNNEADTPDNFQSRRPNTSFCFLDIRSPGLGDTAMYLCATGTDSYEQYFGPGTRLTVT.

The chain carries TRBV28 and TRBJ1-3, with D possibly being TRBD1 (6 bases). This CDR3 has 18 residues. Trimming stripped 2 bases from V and 0 bases from J, with 17 bases between. Germline V gives CDR1 MDHEN, CDR2 SYDVKM. Here the CDR3 reads CASSLSMGAGSSGNTIYF. The DNA of the CDR3 is TGTGCCAGCAGTTTAAGTATGGGGGCGGGCTCCTCTGGAAACACCATATATTTT.

This clone has only one observation. This sequence joins TRBV5-8 and TRBJ1-4; 7 positions match TRBD1. The CDR3 contains 16 residues. J was trimmed by 5 bases and V by 1 base; bases with no gene match: 8. Germline-derived CDR1 and CDR2 are SGHTS and YDEGEE. The CDR3 protein is CASSLNRDRRNEKLFF. DNA for the CDR3: TGTGCCAGCAGCTTGAACCGGGACAGAAGAAATGAAAAACTGTTTTTT.

The chain recombines TRBV13 with TRBJ2-7; 9 bases match TRBD2. The CDR3 consists of 15 residues. The trim removed 4 bases at V and 2 bases at J, leaving 6 bases unmatched. CDR1 PRHDT and CDR2 FYEKMQ come from the germline V gene (reference sequence). Written as DNA, the CDR3 is TGTGCCAGCAGCTCTGGGTGGACTAGCGCCTACGAGCAGTACTTC. This codes for CASSSGWTSAYEQYF.

The J gene is TRBJ1-1, the V gene TRBV6-5; TRBD1 might be the D (6 bases). Trimming pared 2 bases from V and 3 bases from J, leaving 13 bases between. Looked up from germline, CDR1 is MNHEY and CDR2 is SVGAGI. This CDR3 has 15 amino acids. CDR3 protein: CASSYGGAIHTEAFF. The DNA for the CDR3 is TGTGCCAGCAGTTACGGGGGGGCAATTCACACTGAAGCTTTCTTT.

This sequence joins TRBV11-2 and TRBJ2-3, with D possibly matching TRBD2 (5 bases). The CDR3 length is 16 residues. V lost 5 bases, J lost 3 bases, and 18 bases lay in between. Germline CDR1 is SGHAT and CDR2 is FQNNGV. Here the CDR3 reads CASSQPRQGGTDTQYF. In nucleotides, the CDR3 is TGTGCCAGCAGCCAACCCCGTCAAGGAGGAACAGATACGCAGTATTTT.

This chain joins TRBV29-1 and TRBJ2-5; D may be TRBD2 (6 bases). The germline V gene encodes CDR1 SQVTM and CDR2 ANQGSEA. The CDR3 extends over 15 amino acids. V was pared by 4 bases and J by 4 bases, with 19 bases between. CDR3 sequence reads: CSVVALWQGLETQYF. DNA for the CDR3: TGCAGCGTTGTGGCTTTATGGCAGGGACTAGAGACCCAGTACTTC.

This chain links TRBV6-5 with TRBJ1-2; D is possibly TRBD1 (5 bases). Looked up from germline, CDR1 is MNHEY and CDR2 is SVGAGI. V was shortened by 0 bases and J by 6 bases, with 8 bases between the two germline ends. This CDR3 region has 13 residues. CDR3 in DNA: TGTGCCAGCAGTTACTCCCAGGGAAATGGCTACACCTTC. Translated: CASSYSQGNGYTF.

The V and J genes are TRBV21-1 and TRBJ1-1. TRBV21-1 is flagged as a pseudogene. CDR3 size: 16 residues. In nucleotides, the CDR3 is TGTGCCAGCAGCAAACGGGTTGGAGGGCAGAACACTGAAGCTTTCTTT. Translation: CASSKRVGGQNTEAFF.

V is TRBV2 and J is TRBJ2-1, with a weak D call TRBD1 (5 bases). Trimming cost V 2 bases and J 16 bases, with 12 bases left between them. Germline CDR1 SNHLY, CDR2 FYNNEI. The CDR3 has 11 amino acids. Here the CDR3 reads CASSETPGLFF. As DNA, the CDR3 is TGTGCCAGCAGTGAAACCCCAGGGCTATTCTTC.

With respect to this clone: This sample also contains other DNA sequences that code for the same CDR3. V and J are TRBV9 and TRBJ2-5, with 14 bases lining up with TRBD2. The V segment lost 3 bases and the J segment 3 bases; nucleotides outside the gene matches: 1. The CDR3 spans 15 residues. CDR1 and CDR2 from the germline V gene are SGDLS and YYNGEE. The DNA for the CDR3 is TGTGCCAGCAGCGCGGGACTAGCGGGAGAAGAGACCCAGTACTTC. Translating gives CASSAGLAGEETQYF.

In DNA, the CDR3 is TGCGCCTCCGGGGGGGGCCGGGGGACAGATACGCAGTATTTT. It translates to CASGGGRGTDTQYF. This sequence joins TRBV5-1 and TRBJ2-3; 8 nucleotides agree with TRBD2. The CDR3 is 14 residues long. V was pared by 10 bases and J by 3 bases, with 10 bases of the junction left unmatched. Germline CDR1 is SGHRS and CDR2 is YFSETQ.

This chain links TRBV25-1 with TRBJ2-2, with 9 bases lining up with TRBD1. J was trimmed by 6 bases and V by 2 bases; bases with no gene match: 4. CDR3 length: 15 amino acids. Per the germline V gene, CDR1 is MGHDK and CDR2 is SYGVNS. This CDR3 reads CASSERTGGSGELFF. CDR3 DNA: TGTGCCAGCAGTGAACGTACAGGGGGCTCCGGGGAGCTGTTTTTT.

The chain couples TRBV14 to TRBJ1-1; D might be TRBD1 (5 bases). Trimming cost V 1 base and J 3 bases, with 12 bases left between them. Per germline, CDR1 SGHDN and CDR2 FVKESK. The CDR3 runs to 15 residues. The CDR3: CASSQGALGHTEAFF. The CDR3 DNA sequence: TGTGCCAGCAGCCAAGGAGCGTTGGGGCACACTGAAGCTTTCTTT.

The rearrangement joins TRBV5-1 to TRBJ2-7; D unclear. The CDR3 sequence is 16 residues long. Germline CDR1 is SGHRS and CDR2 is YFSETQ. V gave up 1 base and J gave up 0 bases, with 14 bases separating them. The CDR3 is CASSLRWPNFSYEQYF. CDR3 bases: TGCGCCAGCAGCTTGAGATGGCCGAATTTCTCCTACGAGCAGTACTTC.

CDR3 in amino acids: CASSFRGQGTEAFF. The CDR3 nucleotides read TGTGCCAGCAGCTTTAGAGGCCAAGGCACTGAAGCTTTCTTT. The V and J genes are TRBV7-9 and TRBJ1-1; unclear D gene. The ends were cut back, 3 bases at V and 4 bases at J, with 12 bases in the middle. Germline lookup yields CDR1 SEHNR and CDR2 FQNEAQ (reference sequence). CDR3 length: 14 amino acids.

V gene TRBV30 combines with J gene TRBJ2-7; TRBD1 matches 10 bases. The germline gives CDR1 GTSNPN, CDR2 SVGIG (reference sequence). Trimming removed 3 bases from V and 3 bases from J; junction bases left unmatched: 11. This CDR3 contains 16 residues. CDR3 amino acids: CAWSGDRGVPSYEQYF. Here the CDR3 DNA reads TGTGCCTGGAGCGGGGACAGGGGCGTACCCAGCTACGAGCAGTACTTC.

The gene calls are TRBV15 and TRBJ1-2, with D possibly matching TRBD1 (5 bases). Looked up from germline, CDR1 is LNHNV and CDR2 is YYDKDF (reference sequence). The CDR3 contains 14 residues. V lost 1 base to trimming and J lost 3 bases, with 9 bases between them. The CDR3 DNA follows: TGTGCCACCAGCAGAGGGGGCAGTTACTATGGCTACACCTTC. As protein: CATSRGGSYYGYTF.

Regarding this clone: An end of the junction does not agree with germline; a read error may underlie this. V is TRBV6-5 and J is TRBJ2-7, with D perhaps matching TRBD2 (6 bases). There are 12 residues in the CDR3. CDR1 is MNHEY and CDR2 is SVGAGI in the germline V gene. CDR3 region: CASSLIGGNMNF. For the CDR3, the DNA is TGTGCCAGCAGCCTCATCGGGGGTAACATGAACTTC.